This is a list of T cell receptor beta chains from one sample in a study of Ad26.COV2.S vaccination and SARS-CoV-2 variants. Generated by immunoSEQ multiplex PCR, the TCRdb table keeps only in-frame clones and is missing some. The table includes about 320,000 clones, 85% to 90% detected once. The sample consisted of peripheral blood, taken in a trial of Ad26.COV2.S vaccine versus placebo. The receptors were gathered from a person between 18 and 65 years old who received the Ad26.COV2.S COVID-19 vaccine or a placebo. Each CDR3 is given with its conserved first and last residue. A D gene is named only where the DNA matches it firmly. A clone size is listed for some rows: how often the clone was seen (once, few, many), or a class if it is expanded.

J	V	size	D	DNA	CDR3
TRBJ2-5	TRBV19	NA	NA	TGTGCCAGTAGTATTGTTACAGGGTTGGAAGAGACCCAGTACTTC	CASSIVTGLEETQYF
TRBJ2-5	TRBV5-1	NA	NA	TGCGCCAGCAGCGGAGGTCTTAGCGAGGAGACCCAGTACTTC	CASSGGLSEETQYF
TRBJ2-7	TRBV7-6	few	NA	TGTGCCAGCGCCTTAGACGACCTGAGCTCCTACGAGCAGTACTTC	CASALDDLSSYEQYF
TRBJ1-4	TRBV30	few	TRBD1	TGTGCCTGGAGTGTAGGACAGGCCGAAAAACTGTTTTTT	CAWSVGQAEKLFF
TRBJ1-1	TRBV7-2	NA	NA	TGTGCCAGCAGCTTCCAGTGGAGCCGGTGGGACACTGAAGCTTTCTTT	CASSFQWSRWDTEAFF
TRBJ2-7	TRBV9	once	TRBD1	TGTGCCAGCAGCGTAGATGGGACAGGGCGGTACGAGCAGTACTTC	CASSVDGTGRYEQYF
TRBJ1-6	TRBV7-2	NA	NA	TGTGCCAGCAGCTTAGAGGCAGGCCGGAATTCACCCCTCCACTTT	CASSLEAGRNSPLHF
TRBJ1-5	TRBV7-3	once	NA	TGTGCCAGCAGCTTAATTTGGGGGTATAGCAATCAGCCCCAGCATTTT	CASSLIWGYSNQPQHF
TRBJ2-1	TRBV27	NA	TRBD1	TGTGCCAGCAGATGGGGGACAGGGAACTACAATGAGCAGTTCTTC	CASRWGTGNYNEQFF
TRBJ1-2	TRBV5-4	NA	NA	TGTGCCAGCAGCTTGCCCTCTGGGCAGGGCTACACCTTC	CASSLPSGQGYTF
TRBJ1-1	TRBV29-1	few	TRBD1	TGCAGCGTCAGAGGACAGGGGGGGACTGAAGCTTTCTTT	CSVRGQGGTEAFF
TRBJ1-6	TRBV7-8	once	NA	TGTGCCAGCAGCCGTCTTAGGGATCCCCTCCACTTT	CASSRLRDPLHF
TRBJ2-7	TRBV6-1	few	TRBD2	TGTGCCAGCAGTGTTGGAAGTGGGACTAGCGGCTACGAGCAGTACTTC	CASSVGSGTSGYEQYF
TRBJ2-2	TRBV6-2/TRBV6-3	NA	TRBD2	TGTGCCAGCAGTTACCTAGCGGGGACCGGGGAGCTGTTTTTT	CASSYLAGTGELFF
TRBJ1-2	TRBV6-5	NA	TRBD1	TGTGCCAGCAGGAATGGTGGGACAGGGGGCTTGATTTACACCTTC	CASRNGGTGGLIYTF
TRBJ2-5	TRBV4-3	NA	TRBD2	TGCGCCAGCAGCCCCAACAGCGGGGGATCGGAGACCCAGTACTTC	CASSPNSGGSETQYF
TRBJ1-2	TRBV14	NA	NA	TGTGCCAGCAGCCAAGTTTATCAGGGGCGAGGGGGCTACACCTTC	CASSQVYQGRGGYTF
TRBJ1-2	TRBV7-2	NA	TRBD1	TGTGCCAGCAGAAAGGGCACAGGGGGCCCTACGGGCTACACCTTC	CASRKGTGGPTGYTF
TRBJ1-2	TRBV6-5	NA	NA	TGTGCCAGCAGTTATGGAAACTATGGCTACACCTTC	CASSYGNYGYTF
TRBJ1-1	TRBV10-3	NA	NA	TGTGCCATCAGTGTCCGGGGGGATATGACCAGAGGCACTGAAGCTTTCTTT	CAISVRGDMTRGTEAFF
TRBJ2-5	TRBV7-9	NA	NA	TGTGCCAGCAGCTTGGGCCGGCTCGGGTGGGAGACCCAGTACTTC	CASSLGRLGWETQYF
TRBJ2-3	TRBV7-9	NA	NA	TGTGCCAGCAGCTTAGCGGGCGTTTCAGATACGCAGTATTTT	CASSLAGVSDTQYF
TRBJ1-5	TRBV4-1	NA	NA	TGCGCCAGCAGCCAACTCTTAAGCAATCAGCCCCAGCATTTT	CASSQLLSNQPQHF
TRBJ1-1	TRBV18	NA	NA	TGTGCCAGCTCACCACAGGGAGGGTACACTGAAGCTTTCTTT	CASSPQGGYTEAFF
TRBJ2-3	TRBV7-9	once	TRBD2	TGTGCCAGCAGCTTAGGGCTAGCGGGAGATACGCAGTATTTT	CASSLGLAGDTQYF
TRBJ1-2	TRBV3-1/TRBV3-2	NA	NA	TGTGCCAGCAGCCAGGTCTCAGGGGTCCCCTACTATGGCTACACCTTC	CASSQVSGVPYYGYTF
TRBJ1-2	TRBV6-2/TRBV6-3	NA	TRBD1	TGTGCCAGCAGCTCGGACAGGGGTGGCTATGGCTACACCTTC	CASSSDRGGYGYTF
TRBJ2-5	TRBV9	NA	TRBD2	TGTGCCAGCAGCCCGAGCGGGGGGCAAGAGACCCAGTACTTC	CASSPSGGQETQYF
TRBJ1-4	TRBV18	NA	NA	TGTGCCAGCTCACCCTCCTGGGGTAATGAAAAACTGTTTTTT	CASSPSWGNEKLFF
TRBJ2-7	TRBV7-2	NA	TRBD2	TGTGCCAGCAGCCGCGGACTAGCGGGGGACCTCTACGAGCAGTACTTC	CASSRGLAGDLYEQYF
TRBJ1-2	TRBV18	NA	NA	TGTGCCAGCTCACAGGACAGAAGGGGGGGTGACTATGGCTACACCTTC	CASSQDRRGGDYGYTF
TRBJ1-1	TRBV5-1	NA	TRBD1	TGCGCCAGCAGCCCGACAGGGGGTGGGATGAACACTGAAGCTTTCTTT	CASSPTGGGMNTEAFF
TRBJ2-7	TRBV27	NA	NA	TGTGCCAGCAGTGATACCGGACAGGGAGGGAAGCAGTACTTC	CASSDTGQGGKQYF
TRBJ2-7	TRBV6-6	NA	NA	TGTGCCAGCAGTTCCCGGGTCAACGAGCAGTACTTC	CASSSRVNEQYF
TRBJ2-4	TRBV5-1	NA	NA	TGCGCCAGCAGCTTGGAAGGGCCCCAACTAGCCAAAAACATTCAGTACTTC	CASSLEGPQLAKNIQYF
TRBJ2-5	TRBV24-1	NA	NA	TGTGCCACCAGTGACAGGCCTCAAGAGACCCAGTACTTC	CATSDRPQETQYF
TRBJ1-2	TRBV10-3	few	NA	TGTGCCATCACGGGGGCCGGATATGGCTACACCTTC	CAITGAGYGYTF
TRBJ1-5	TRBV27	NA	NA	TGTGCCAGCAGCCCTCCGCCTTCTACCGGGATTAGCAGGCCCCAGCATTTT	CASSPPPSTGISRPQHF
TRBJ2-3	TRBV19	many	NA	TGTGCCAGTACGGGGCCCGTGGGGACGCAGTATTTT	CASTGPVGTQYF
TRBJ2-7	TRBV12-3/TRBV12-4	NA	NA	TGTGCCAGCAGTAAGGTCTCCTACGAGCAGTACTTC	CASSKVSYEQYF
TRBJ1-2	TRBV7-9	once	NA	TGTGCCAGCAGCTTAGACCGATCGGTTGGCTACACCTTC	CASSLDRSVGYTF
TRBJ2-1	TRBV5-4	NA	TRBD2	TGTGCCAGCAGCTTGCTGTCTAGCGGGAACAATGAGCAGTTCTTC	CASSLLSSGNNEQFF
TRBJ1-1	TRBV5-5	NA	NA	TGTGCCAGCAGCTTGGTTCAGGGAACCACTGAAGCTTTCTTT	CASSLVQGTTEAFF